This TCR beta chain was retrieved from a study of blood T cell repertoires in COVID-19. For the study at large: Samples taken during acute and convalescent COVID-19 were collected in the United States, Italy and Spain. The cDNA or gDNA used as material had been derived from T cells, B-cell-depleted T cells, or PBMCs.

Methods used by the authors: Reference gene primer amplification gave nucleated cell count estimates. Repertoires were generated with immunoSEQ multiplex PCR, while TCRdb's copy carries only in-frame clones and drops some. V, J and clone size are those of that table, while D and trimming were read from the DNA. Of 150,000 to 200,000 clones listed, over 75% were seen once; the top ten hold 1% to 1.5%. The CDR3 has 17 residues. Cohort placement rested on clinical history that participants reported themselves. What was sequenced was PBMCs or T cells enriched from blood (not recorded which). The chain has TRBV12-1 and TRBJ1-6; TRBD1, the table's D call, was not compared with the DNA. TRBV12-1 is listed as a pseudogene. The sequence was obtained from a human donor with acute COVID-19. The donor label of this sample is uncertain. The CDR3 loop reads CASSFRDRPSENSPLHF. In nucleotides, the CDR3 is TGTGCCAGCAGCTTCCGTGACAGGCCTTCAGAGAATTCACCCCTCCACTTT.